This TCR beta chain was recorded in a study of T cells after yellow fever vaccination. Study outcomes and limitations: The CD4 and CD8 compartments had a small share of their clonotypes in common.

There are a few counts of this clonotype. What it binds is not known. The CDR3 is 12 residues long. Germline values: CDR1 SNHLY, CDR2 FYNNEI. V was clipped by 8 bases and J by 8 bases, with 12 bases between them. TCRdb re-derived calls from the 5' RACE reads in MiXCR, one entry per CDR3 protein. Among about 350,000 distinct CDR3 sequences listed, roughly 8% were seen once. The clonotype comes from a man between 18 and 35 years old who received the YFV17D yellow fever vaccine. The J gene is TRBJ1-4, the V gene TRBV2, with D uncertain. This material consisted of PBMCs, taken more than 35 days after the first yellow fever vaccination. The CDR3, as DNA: TGTGCCAGCTCTGGGATAAGCGAAAAACTGTTTTTT. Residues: CASSGISEKLFF.